These 10 T cell receptor beta chains originate from one sample sequenced in a study of blood T cell repertoires in COVID-19. Assay used: immunoSEQ multiplex PCR; TCRdb lists only in-frame clones, some missing. Of 270,000 or so clones listed, under 90% are singletons. Sample: peripheral blood. These receptor sequences come from a woman aged 40 to 49 who had recovered from COVID-19.

The V call is TRBV3-1 (or the pseudogene TRBV3-2), the J call TRBJ2-3; 9 bases fit TRBD2. Germline V gene data show CDR1 as LGHDT and CDR2 as YNNKEL (reference sequence). The CDR3 is 15 amino acids. J lost 6 bases, V lost 4 bases, and 8 bases had no gene match. CDR3 bases: TGTGCCAGCAGCCCTGCGGGAGGGCCGGGGGATACGCAGTATTTT. Its translation: CASSPAGGPGDTQYF.

The chain has TRBV27 and TRBJ2-7; 9 bases fit TRBD1. V lost 0 bases, J lost 4 bases, and 4 bases stayed unmatched. The CDR3 loop spans 15 amino acids. Germline V gene data show CDR1 as MNHEY and CDR2 as SMNVEV (reference sequence). DNA for the CDR3: TGTGCCAGCAGTTTATCCCGGACAGGGGAGTACGAGCAGTACTTC. Residues: CASSLSRTGEYEQYF.

This chain connects TRBV27 to TRBJ2-1; 10 nucleotides align to TRBD1. Germline CDR1 reads MNHEY; CDR2 reads SMNVEV (reference sequence). With V trimmed by 5 bases and J by 8 bases, 12 bases remained unmatched. The CDR3 loop spans 16 amino acids. CDR3 nucleotides: TGTGCCAGCAGTACTATCCAGGGACAGGGGCCGGATGAGCAGTTCTTC. It is translated as CASSTIQGQGPDEQFF.

The gene calls are TRBV7-9 and TRBJ2-7, with D perhaps TRBD2 (6 bases). V lost 5 bases to trimming and J lost 5 bases, with 16 bases between them. This CDR3 is built from 14 residues. The germline V gene has CDR1 SEHNR and CDR2 FQNEAQ (reference sequence). The CDR3: CASSPQEGSHEQYF. CDR3 coding DNA: TGTGCCAGCAGCCCACAGGAGGGGTCTCACGAGCAGTACTTC.

The chain recombines TRBV19 with TRBJ1-1; D unclear. The CDR3 loop spans 13 amino acids. Germline V gene data show CDR1 as LNHDA and CDR2 as SQIVND (reference sequence). The V and J ends lost 5 bases and 7 bases respectively, with 14 bases between them. The CDR3 coding sequence is TGTGCCAGTAGTCTTCGGTTACGGGATGAAGCTTTCTTT. Encoded protein: CASSLRLRDEAFF.

The chain combines TRBV6-1 with TRBJ1-1; possible D gene TRBD1, 6 bases. The germline V gene has CDR1 MNHNS and CDR2 SASEGT. The CDR3 sequence is 15 residues long. The V end lost 2 bases, the J end lost 7 bases, and 17 bases lay between the germline ends. CDR3 in DNA: TGTGCCAGCAGTGAAAGAAGGACAGTGTATGATGAAGCTTTCTTT. Its translation: CASSERRTVYDEAFF.

The chain couples TRBV18 to TRBJ2-2; 9 bases agree with TRBD1. The CDR3 contains 16 residues. The V gene's germline CDR1 is KGHSH and CDR2 LQKENI. Germline trimming cut 0 bases from V and 7 bases from J; bases unmatched to any gene: 6. The CDR3 sequence is CASSPPNRGQGGELFF. CDR3 sequence (DNA): TGTGCCAGCTCACCACCGAACAGGGGACAGGGCGGGGAGCTGTTTTTT.

This chain joins TRBV6-5 and TRBJ2-7; 9 nucleotides agree with TRBD1. Germline CDR1 is MNHEY and CDR2 is SVGAGI. The length of the CDR3 is 14 residues. V dropped 6 bases and J dropped 2; count of bases not matched to a gene: 5. The chain's CDR3 is CASRRTGVPYEQYF. The CDR3, as DNA: TGTGCCAGCAGACGGACAGGGGTTCCCTACGAGCAGTACTTC.

The chain has TRBV5-1 and TRBJ1-4, with a tentative D call TRBD1 (6 bases). V lost 4 bases, J lost 2 bases, and 12 bases lay in between. Germline V gene data show CDR1 as SGHRS and CDR2 as YFSETQ. The CDR3 loop spans 15 amino acids. The CDR3 coding sequence is TGCGCCAGCAGCCAAAATACAGGGACTAATGAAAAACTGTTTTTT. Amino acid sequence: CASSQNTGTNEKLFF. Complete variable domain (other parts from reference TRBV5-1 and TRBJ1-4): KAGVTQTPRYLIKTRGQQVTLSCSPISGHRSVSWYQQTPGQGLQFLFEYFSETQRNKGNFPGRFSGRQFSNSRSEMNVSTLELGDSALYLCASSQNTGTNEKLFFGSGTQLSVL.

The gene calls are TRBV10-2 and TRBJ2-5; D not resolved. CDR3 size: 14 residues. V lost 2 bases, J lost 4 bases, and 11 bases lay in between. CDR1 and CDR2 (germline): WSHSY, SAAADI. CDR3 in DNA: TGCGCCAGCAGTGAGCCATACAGATCAGAGACCCAGTACTTC. It yields the protein CASSEPYRSETQYF.